This TCR beta chain was identified in a study of cytomegalovirus exposure and HLA in healthy donors. Study results and caveats: V- and J-gene trimming of TCR beta was linked (in a later analysis) to a missense DCLRE1C variant.

The primer mix had 60 Vbeta and 13 Jbeta primers. Produced via immunoSEQ multiplex PCR; TCRdb's table is partial and in-frame only. Of roughly 98,000 clones in the sample, about 80% were seen once. With regard to this clone: Its antigen is still unknown.

Each of the donors was a healthy bone marrow donor. Sequences were obtained from PBMCs. The clonotype originates from a middle-aged man in good health and CMV-seronegative.

The CDR3 coding sequence is TGTGCCAGTAATAGAGACAGGAAAGAGACCCAGTACTTC. Translating it yields CASNRDRKETQYF. V and J are TRBV19 and TRBJ2-5, with D possibly matching TRBD1 (6 bases). V shed 7 bases and J shed 3 bases, with 12 bases lying between them. Per the germline V gene, CDR1 is LNHDA and CDR2 is SQIVND (reference sequence). The CDR3 sequence is 13 residues long. Full variable domain (outside the CDR3, taken from reference TRBV19 and TRBJ2-5): DGGITQSPKYLFRKEGQNVTLSCEQNLNHDAMYWYRQDPGQGLRLIYYSQIVNDFQKGDIAEGYSVSREKKESFPLTVTSAQKNPTAFYLCASNRDRKETQYFGPGTRLLVL.